This T cell receptor (beta chain) derives from a study of shared clonotypes between healthy human individuals. Study background: Each donor's CD8 memory used one plate, CD8 naive two, each CD4 subset three. Study-wide results and caveats: Clonotype sharing among donors, it was expected, would be affected by sequencing depth.

Naive CD8 cells lacked CD45RO, underwent positive selection for CCR7 and left out terminally differentiated effector memory CD45RA+ cells. Adults of Caucasian background living in Nashville, Tennessee made up all donors. Every subset's genomic DNA went evenly onto several immunoSEQ plates. The protocol was immunoSEQ multiplex PCR, while the TCRdb copy is restricted to in-frame clones and leaves out a portion. The sample shows around 2.1 million clones, roughly 91% of them seen only once. Germline assignment: CDR1 LNHDA and CDR2 SQIVND (reference sequence). The V segment lost 3 bases and the J segment 2 bases; nucleotides outside the gene matches: 11. This CDR3 contains 18 residues. Comment on this clone: Its specificity is not known.

The origin of this receptor is a man aged 18 to 29 in good health. Some clones in this sample may be carry-over from other donors' samples. The sample comprised naive CD8+ T cells from PBMCs. This sequence joins TRBV19 and TRBJ2-2; 8 positions agree with TRBD2. In DNA form, the CDR3 reads TGTGCCAGTAGTATGGTTTGGCTAGCGGGCTTAAACACCGGGGAGCTGTTTTTT. It yields the protein CASSMVWLAGLNTGELFF.